This is a list of T cell receptor beta chains from one sample in a study of radiation and T cells in renal cell carcinoma. Clones were read by immunoSEQ multiplex PCR, and TCRdb kept only the in-frame ones, dropping some. The table records some 150,000 clones, around 88% of them present only once. The material sequenced was blood, taken from a patient whose treatment included radiotherapy and nephrectomy. The receptors shown here come from a woman aged 50 to 60 with renal cell carcinoma. The CDR3 runs from the conserved cysteine through the conserved F or W. The order of the fields is CDR3 protein, CDR3 DNA, V gene, clone size, J gene, D gene. D genes are given only for firm matches. For some rows the clone size is stated as once, few or many, or as a class when expanded; others skip it.

CASRASGSGHNEQFF | TGCGCCAGCAGGGCTAGCGGGTCAGGACACAATGAGCAGTTCTTC | TRBV10-1 | once | TRBJ2-1 | TRBD2
CASSQDTGNRGYTF | TGCGCCAGCAGCCAAGATACAGGGAATCGTGGCTACACCTTC | TRBV4-1 | NA | TRBJ1-2 | NA
CASSDRRGGETQYF | TGTGCCAGCAGTGATCGGAGGGGGGGAGAGACCCAGTACTTC | TRBV25-1 | NA | TRBJ2-5 | NA
CASSLSANTEAFF | TGTGCCAGCAGCTTATCGGCGAACACTGAAGCTTTCTTT | TRBV7-6 | medium-sized | TRBJ1-1 | NA
CASSAPDSNQETQYF | TGTGCCAGCAGCGCCCCTGACAGTAACCAAGAGACCCAGTACTTC | TRBV7-2 | NA | TRBJ2-5 | NA
CASSTVGSGLAAWSDEQYF | TGTGCCAGCTCCACCGTCGGCTCTGGACTAGCGGCTTGGAGCGACGAGCAGTACTTC | TRBV18 | NA | TRBJ2-7 | TRBD2
CAISESNRGRETQYF | TGTGCCATCAGTGAGTCGAACAGGGGGCGGGAGACCCAGTACTTC | TRBV10-3 | NA | TRBJ2-5 | TRBD1
CASSQEQGYEQYF | TGTGCCAGCAGTCAAGAACAGGGGTACGAGCAGTACTTC | TRBV2 | NA | TRBJ2-7 | TRBD1
CASSLWELRDRQNEKLFF | TGTGCCAGCAGTTTATGGGAACTCCGGGACCGACAAAATGAAAAACTGTTTTTT | TRBV28 | NA | TRBJ1-4 | NA
CASSLARGADTQYF | TGTGCCAGCAGCTTGGCTAGGGGCGCGGATACGCAGTATTTT | TRBV5-6 | once | TRBJ2-3 | NA
CASREDPFCYGYTF | TGCGCCAGCAGGGAGGATCCTTTCTGCTATGGCTACACCTTC | TRBV10-1 | once | TRBJ1-2 | NA
CASSLGGGRSADTQYF | TGTGCCAGCAGCTTAGGCGGCGGGAGGTCCGCAGATACGCAGTATTTT | TRBV7-2 | NA | TRBJ2-3 | TRBD2
CASSLAPILAEVSTDTQYF | TGTGCCAGCAGCCTCGCTCCGATACTAGCGGAAGTTAGCACAGATACGCAGTATTTT | TRBV5-4 | few | TRBJ2-3 | TRBD2
CASSEYGDIEQYF | TGTGCCAGCAGTGAATATGGGGACATAGAGCAGTACTTC | TRBV25-1 | NA | TRBJ2-7 | NA
CASGRRGIEQFF | TGTGCCAGCGGCCGACGTGGCATTGAGCAGTTCTTC | TRBV9 | NA | TRBJ2-1 | NA
CASRSSNTGELFF | TGTGCCAGCAGGAGTTCGAACACCGGGGAGCTGTTTTTT | TRBV5-4 | once | TRBJ2-2 | NA
CASSQDRVDSYNSPLHF | TGCGCCAGCAGCCAAGATAGGGTCGACTCCTATAATTCACCCCTCCACTTT | TRBV4-3 | once | TRBJ1-6 | NA
CATRTGYSGANVLTF | TGTGCCACCAGGACAGGTTACTCTGGGGCCAACGTCCTGACTTTC | TRBV28 | NA | TRBJ2-6 | TRBD1
CASSAQRGFNQPQHF | TGTGCCAGCAGTGCCCAGAGGGGATTCAATCAGCCCCAGCATTTT | TRBV7-2 | once | TRBJ1-5 | NA
CAISRMGLSEMYQETQYF | TGTGCCATCAGCCGAATGGGACTCTCGGAAATGTACCAAGAGACCCAGTACTTC | TRBV10-3 | NA | TRBJ2-5 | NA
CASSLDTSGPNEQFF | TGTGCCAGCAGCTTAGATACTAGCGGACCCAATGAGCAGTTCTTC | TRBV7-2 | NA | TRBJ2-1 | TRBD2
CASSENTGELFF | TGCGCCAGCAGCGAGAACACCGGGGAGCTGTTTTTT | TRBV5-1 | NA | TRBJ2-2 | NA
CASSPRDRERETQYF | TGTGCCAGCAGCCCCCGGGACAGGGAGAGGGAGACCCAGTACTTC | TRBV5-6 | NA | TRBJ2-5 | TRBD1
CASSQEDGTGVGYTF | TGCGCCAGCAGCCAAGAGGACGGGACAGGGGTTGGCTACACCTTC | TRBV4-3 | NA | TRBJ1-2 | TRBD1
CASSPRGGPSVEQFF | TGTGCCAGCAGTCCTAGGGGGGGACCCTCCGTTGAGCAGTTCTTC | TRBV6-5 | NA | TRBJ2-1 | NA
CASRLGQDTGELFF | TGTGCCAGCAGACTTGGACAAGACACCGGGGAGCTGTTTTTT | TRBV27 | NA | TRBJ2-2 | NA
CASSLGGASTDTQYF | TGTGCCAGCAGCTTGGGAGGGGCTAGCACAGATACGCAGTATTTT | TRBV5-5 | NA | TRBJ2-3 | NA
CASSPMYRARYEQYF | TGTGCCAGCAGCCCAATGTACAGGGCGCGGTACGAGCAGTACTTC | TRBV7-8 | NA | TRBJ2-7 | NA
CAILQGAGNEQFF | TGTGCCATCCTACAGGGGGCAGGCAATGAGCAGTTCTTC | TRBV7-9 | NA | TRBJ2-1 | TRBD1
CASSLGLAAQETQYF | TGTGCCAGCAGCTTGGGGCTAGCGGCGCAAGAGACCCAGTACTTC | TRBV5-4 | NA | TRBJ2-5 | TRBD2
CAISALGGTGYNEQFF | TGTGCCATCAGTGCTCTCGGAGGGACAGGCTACAATGAGCAGTTCTTC | TRBV10-3 | NA | TRBJ2-1 | TRBD1
CASSSQRDRAYEQYF | TGTGCCAGCAGCTCCCAAAGGGACCGAGCCTACGAGCAGTACTTC | TRBV5-4 | NA | TRBJ2-7 | NA
CTTGGPAEAFF | TGTACTACAGGGGGGCCCGCTGAAGCTTTCTTT | TRBV20-1 | NA | TRBJ1-1 | TRBD1
CASSSQGNTGELFF | TGTGCCAGCAGCTCACAGGGGAACACCGGGGAGCTGTTTTTT | TRBV11-3 | NA | TRBJ2-2 | NA
CASSPQGGGTYEQYF | TGCGCCAGCAGTCCCCAGGGAGGCGGAACCTACGAGCAGTACTTC | TRBV5-1 | NA | TRBJ2-7 | NA
CASSPLGEPPYEQYF | TGCGCCAGCAGCCCCCTCGGGGAGCCGCCCTACGAGCAGTACTTC | TRBV5-1 | once | TRBJ2-7 | NA
CASSLSALGGPPEAFF | TGTGCCAGCAGTCTTTCCGCCTTAGGAGGTCCTCCTGAAGCTTTCTTT | TRBV5-6 | NA | TRBJ1-1 | NA
CASSLAVGSYTF | TGCGCCAGCAGCTTGGCGGTGGGAAGCTACACCTTC | TRBV5-1 | NA | TRBJ1-2 | NA
CATRELGSYEQYF | TGCGCCACCAGGGAGTTGGGATCCTACGAGCAGTACTTC | TRBV10-2 | NA | TRBJ2-7 | NA
CASSLEGPGAAGETQYF | TGCGCCAGCAGCTTGGAAGGACCAGGGGCGGCAGGGGAGACCCAGTACTTC | TRBV5-1 | NA | TRBJ2-5 | NA
CSAIFFGELFF | TGCAGTGCCATCTTTTTCGGGGAGCTGTTTTTT | TRBV20-1 | once | TRBJ2-2 | NA
CASSLVGTDTQYF | TGTGCCAGCTCTTTAGTTGGCACAGATACGCAGTATTTT | TRBV18 | NA | TRBJ2-3 | NA
CASSLVTGANVLTF | TGTGCCAGCAGCTTAGTTACTGGGGCCAACGTCCTGACTTTC | TRBV7-2 | NA | TRBJ2-6 | NA
CASSALGQGSIRYTF | TGTGCCAGCAGTGCCCTAGGACAGGGTTCTATTCGCTACACCTTC | TRBV28 | NA | TRBJ1-2 | TRBD1
CASSPGLAGETDTQYF | TGCGCCAGCAGCCCGGGACTAGCGGGGGAGACAGATACGCAGTATTTT | TRBV5-1 | NA | TRBJ2-3 | TRBD2
CASSLIQGPAETQYF | TGTGCCAGCAGTTTAATCCAGGGGCCGGCAGAGACCCAGTACTTC | TRBV27 | NA | TRBJ2-5 | NA
CASSFPGISYTF | TGTGCCAGCAGCTTTCCTGGTATAAGCTACACCTTC | TRBV5-4 | NA | TRBJ1-2 | NA
CASTQGPGNTIYF | TGTGCCAGCACACAGGGACCTGGAAACACCATATATTTT | TRBV7-2 | NA | TRBJ1-3 | NA
CASSFWGNGNTLYNEQFF | TGCGCCAGCAGCTTCTGGGGAAACGGGAACACCCTATACAATGAGCAGTTCTTC | TRBV5-1 | NA | TRBJ2-1 | NA
CASSLGGSGPFGYTF | TGTGCCAGCAGCTTGGGCGGTTCAGGGCCGTTTGGCTACACCTTC | TRBV5-6 | NA | TRBJ1-2 | NA
CASSPYTGDNTEAFF | TGTGCCAGTAGTCCTTACACAGGGGATAACACTGAAGCTTTCTTT | TRBV19 | few | TRBJ1-1 | TRBD1
CASSLDSGSYEQYF | TGTGCCAGCAGTCTCGACAGTGGGTCTTACGAGCAGTACTTC | TRBV6-1 | NA | TRBJ2-7 | NA
CASSLTSVKETQYF | TGCGCCAGCAGCTTGACTAGCGTTAAGGAGACCCAGTACTTC | TRBV5-1 | NA | TRBJ2-5 | TRBD2
CASSLFGMVENQPQHF | TGTGCCAGCAGTTTATTTGGTATGGTGGAAAATCAGCCCCAGCATTTT | TRBV27 | NA | TRBJ1-5 | NA
CASSRTSGSSYEQYF | TGTGCCAGTAGTAGGACTAGCGGGAGTTCCTACGAGCAGTACTTC | TRBV19 | NA | TRBJ2-7 | TRBD2
CASSPRYGRGSGNTIYF | TGTGCCAGCAGCCCCCGGTACGGTAGGGGATCTGGAAACACCATATATTTT | TRBV7-2 | NA | TRBJ1-3 | NA
CAIRTGSNSYEQYF | TGTGCCATCAGAACAGGGAGCAACTCCTACGAGCAGTACTTC | TRBV10-3 | NA | TRBJ2-7 | NA
CASKTLAGENEQYF | TGTGCCAGTAAGACACTAGCGGGAGAGAACGAGCAGTACTTC | TRBV19 | NA | TRBJ2-7 | TRBD2